This TCR beta chain was sequenced during a study of blood T cell repertoires in COVID-19. The CDR3 has 14 residues. Trimming took off 2 bases at V and 1 base at J, with 8 bases between the two ends. Germline V gives CDR1 MNHEY, CDR2 SVGAGI. Seattle participants joined during active infection and were tracked over time. Per the original data handling: By means of reference gene primer amplification, nucleated cell counts were estimated. The protocol was immunoSEQ multiplex PCR, while the TCRdb copy is restricted to in-frame clones and leaves out a portion. V and J calls and clone size are given by that table; D and trimming were obtained from the DNA. Of 100,000 to 150,000 clones listed, around nine tenths are singletons.

The clonotype was recovered from a man between 45 and 60 years old with COVID-19, enrolled during active disease. The V and J genes are TRBV6-5 and TRBJ1-1; D ambiguous. Sequencing input: peripheral blood. The CDR3 is CASSYTGGNTEAFF. For the CDR3, the DNA is TGTGCCAGCAGTTACACGGGAGGGAACACTGAAGCTTTCTTT.